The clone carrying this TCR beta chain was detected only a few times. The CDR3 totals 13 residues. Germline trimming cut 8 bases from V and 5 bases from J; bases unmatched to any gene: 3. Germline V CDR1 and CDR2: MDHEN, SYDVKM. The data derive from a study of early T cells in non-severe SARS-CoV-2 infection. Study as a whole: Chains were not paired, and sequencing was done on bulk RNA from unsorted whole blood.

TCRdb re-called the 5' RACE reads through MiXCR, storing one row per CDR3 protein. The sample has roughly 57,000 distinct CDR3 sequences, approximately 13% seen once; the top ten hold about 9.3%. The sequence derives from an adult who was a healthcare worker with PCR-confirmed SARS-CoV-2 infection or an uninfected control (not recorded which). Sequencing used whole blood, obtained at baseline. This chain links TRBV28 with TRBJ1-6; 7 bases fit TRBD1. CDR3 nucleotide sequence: TGTGCCAGCCGCGGGACAGATAATTCACCCCTCCACTTT. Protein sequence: CASRGTDNSPLHF.